The present entry profiles one TCR beta chain with its context. The data stem from a study of T-cell memory formation after mild COVID-19. Background on the study: Across donors, TCR clusters were largely donor specific.

TCRdb fed the 5' RACE reads into MiXCR, producing one record per CDR3 protein. Of about 160,000 distinct CDR3 sequences listed, roughly 28% are singletons. The CDR3 is 15 amino acids. V was clipped by 7 bases and J by 1 base, with 17 bases between them. The germline V gene has CDR1 SGHRS and CDR2 YFSETQ. The chain joins TRBV5-1 to TRBJ1-1, with D perhaps TRBD1 (6 bases). This TCR came from an adult woman who had mild COVID-19 (a few samples of this study predate the infection). Cell type and time point are not known. Sequences were obtained from PBMCs or a T cell subset sorted from them (not recorded which). CDR3 residues: CASSTGQGANTEAFF. CDR3 DNA sequence: TGCGCCAGCTCCACAGGGCAGGGAGCGAACACTGAAGCTTTCTTT.